Only a few counts were recorded for the clone carrying this TCR beta chain. This entry belongs to a study of blood T cell repertoires in COVID-19. Germline assignment: CDR1 SGHNT and CDR2 YYREEE (reference sequence). V shed 2 bases and J shed 2 bases, with 8 bases lying between them. This CDR3 has 15 residues. As handled by the study authors: Amplifying reference gene primers gave estimates of nucleated cell counts. The protocol was immunoSEQ multiplex PCR, while the TCRdb copy is restricted to in-frame clones and leaves out a portion. The DNA gave D and trimming, while V, J and clone size come from that table. Among 170,000 or so clones, more than 70% were seen once, and the ten largest hold 5.5% to 7%.

The chain recombines TRBV5-4 with TRBJ2-6; tentatively, D is TRBD1 (6 bases). The sample consisted of peripheral blood. The sequence derives from a man aged 50 to 60 with active or convalescent COVID-19. The CDR3 sequence: CASSLPGAGANVLTF. The CDR3 bases are TGTGCCAGCAGCTTACCAGGGGCTGGGGCCAACGTCCTGACTTTC.